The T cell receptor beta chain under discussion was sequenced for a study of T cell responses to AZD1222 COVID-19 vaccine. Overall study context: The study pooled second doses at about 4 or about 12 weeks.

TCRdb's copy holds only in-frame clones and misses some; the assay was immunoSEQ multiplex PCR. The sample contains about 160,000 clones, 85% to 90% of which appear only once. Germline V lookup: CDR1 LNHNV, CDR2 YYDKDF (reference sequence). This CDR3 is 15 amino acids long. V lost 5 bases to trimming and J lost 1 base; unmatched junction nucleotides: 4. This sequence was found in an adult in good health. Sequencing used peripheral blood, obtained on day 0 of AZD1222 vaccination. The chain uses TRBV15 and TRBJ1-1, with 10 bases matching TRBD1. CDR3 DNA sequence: TGTGCCACCAGCGCCCGGACAGGGGGGAACACTGAAGCTTTCTTT. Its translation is CATSARTGGNTEAFF.